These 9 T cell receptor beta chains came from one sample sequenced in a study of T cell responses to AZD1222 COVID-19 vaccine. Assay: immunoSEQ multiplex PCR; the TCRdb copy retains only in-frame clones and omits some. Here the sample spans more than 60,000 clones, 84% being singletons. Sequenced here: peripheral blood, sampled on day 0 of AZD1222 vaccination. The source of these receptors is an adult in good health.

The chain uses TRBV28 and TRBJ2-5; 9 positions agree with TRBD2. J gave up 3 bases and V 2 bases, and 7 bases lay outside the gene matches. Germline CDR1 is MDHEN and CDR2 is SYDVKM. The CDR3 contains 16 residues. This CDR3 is CASSLVLAGLKETQYF. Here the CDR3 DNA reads TGTGCCAGCAGTTTAGTGCTAGCGGGGTTAAAAGAGACCCAGTACTTC.

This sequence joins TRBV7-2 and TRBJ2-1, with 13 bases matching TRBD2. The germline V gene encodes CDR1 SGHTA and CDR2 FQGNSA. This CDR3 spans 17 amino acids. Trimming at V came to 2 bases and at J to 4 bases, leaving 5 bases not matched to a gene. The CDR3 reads CASSLSALAGGYNEQFF. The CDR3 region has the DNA TGTGCCAGCAGCTTAAGCGCACTAGCGGGAGGGTACAATGAGCAGTTCTTC.

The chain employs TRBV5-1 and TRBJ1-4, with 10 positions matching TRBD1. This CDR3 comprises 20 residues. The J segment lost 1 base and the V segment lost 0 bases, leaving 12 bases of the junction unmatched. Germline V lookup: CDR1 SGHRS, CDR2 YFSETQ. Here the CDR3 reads CASSLGSGTGEIGTNEKLFF. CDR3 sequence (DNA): TGCGCCAGCAGCTTGGGATCCGGGACAGGGGAAATAGGAACTAATGAAAAACTGTTTTTT.

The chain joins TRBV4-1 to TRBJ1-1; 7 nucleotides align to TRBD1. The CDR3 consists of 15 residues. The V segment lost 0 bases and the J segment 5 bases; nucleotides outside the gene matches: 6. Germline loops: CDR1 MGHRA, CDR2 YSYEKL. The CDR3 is CASSQDFQGGTEAFF. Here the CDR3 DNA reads TGCGCCAGCAGCCAAGATTTCCAGGGGGGGACTGAAGCTTTCTTT.

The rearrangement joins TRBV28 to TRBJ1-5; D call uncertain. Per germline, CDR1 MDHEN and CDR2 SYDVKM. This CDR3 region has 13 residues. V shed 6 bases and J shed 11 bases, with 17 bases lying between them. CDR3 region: CASRPASGSTQHF. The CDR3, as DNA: TGTGCCAGCAGGCCTGCCTCAGGTTCGACCCAGCATTTT.

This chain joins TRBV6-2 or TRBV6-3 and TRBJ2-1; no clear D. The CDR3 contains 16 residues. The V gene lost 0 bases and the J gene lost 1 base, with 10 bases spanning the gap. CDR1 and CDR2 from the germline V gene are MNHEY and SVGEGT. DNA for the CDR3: TGTGCCAGCAGTTACTCACCACTGATTTCCTACAATGAGCAGTTCTTC. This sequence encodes CASSYSPLISYNEQFF.

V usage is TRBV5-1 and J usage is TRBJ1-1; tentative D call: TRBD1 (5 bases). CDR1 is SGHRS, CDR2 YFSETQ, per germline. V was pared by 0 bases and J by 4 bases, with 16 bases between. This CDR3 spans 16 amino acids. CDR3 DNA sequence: TGCGCCAGCAGCTTGGAGGCAGGGTTATCGAGCACTGAAGCTTTCTTT. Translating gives CASSLEAGLSSTEAFF.

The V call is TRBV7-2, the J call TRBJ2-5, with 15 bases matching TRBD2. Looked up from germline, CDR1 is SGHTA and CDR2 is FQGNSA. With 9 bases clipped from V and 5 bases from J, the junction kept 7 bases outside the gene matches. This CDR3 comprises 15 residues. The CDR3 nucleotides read TGTGCCAGTGGACTAGCGGGAGGGCGTACCGAGACCCAGTACTTC. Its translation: CASGLAGGRTETQYF.

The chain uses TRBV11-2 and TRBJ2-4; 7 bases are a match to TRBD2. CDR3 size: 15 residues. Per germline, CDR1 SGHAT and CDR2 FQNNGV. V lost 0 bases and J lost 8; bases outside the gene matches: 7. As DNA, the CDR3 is TGTGCCAGCAGCTTAGATCGGGGTAGCGGGCACATTCAGTACTTC. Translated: CASSLDRGSGHIQYF.